Shown below are 14 T cell receptor beta chains from a single sample sequenced in a study of cytomegalovirus exposure and HLA in healthy donors. PCR used 60 Vbeta primers and 13 Jbeta primers. Sequencing used immunoSEQ multiplex PCR; TCRdb keeps in-frame clones, though not all of them. The table has about 150,000 clones, roughly four fifths seen once; the top ten hold approximately 5.7%. The source material was PBMCs. All receptors come from a man aged 30 to 45 in good health and CMV-seropositive.

The chain is built from TRBV7-2 and TRBJ1-5, with 7 bases fitting TRBD1. The CDR3 consists of 16 residues. CDR1 SGHTA and CDR2 FQGNSA come from the germline V gene. Trimming removed 4 bases from V and 1 base from J; junction bases left unmatched: 7. This CDR3 is CASSSPPGGSNQPQHF. The CDR3 DNA reads as TGTGCCAGCAGCTCCCCCCCAGGGGGAAGCAATCAGCCCCAGCATTTT.

This rearrangement joins TRBV4-3 to TRBJ1-6, with D perhaps TRBD1 (5 bases). This CDR3 is 15 amino acids long. V lost 1 base, J lost 7 bases, and 11 bases lay in between. Germline assignment: CDR1 LGHNA and CDR2 YSLEER. The CDR3 DNA reads as TGCGCCAGCAGCCAAGTTCGGGGGGGGAATTCACCCCTCCACTTT. It codes for CASSQVRGGNSPLHF.

The J gene is TRBJ2-5, the V gene TRBV11-2; D not resolved. V lost 5 bases and J 2 bases, leaving 12 bases between the germline ends. Germline V lookup: CDR1 SGHAT, CDR2 FQNNGV. The CDR3 contains 14 residues. In nucleotides, the CDR3 is TGTGCCAGCAGCCCCCGGAACAGACAAGAGACCCAGTACTTC. Translated: CASSPRNRQETQYF.

This chain joins TRBV19 and TRBJ1-2; D remains ambiguous. In germline, CDR1 is LNHDA, CDR2 SQIVND (reference sequence). With 7 bases removed from V and 5 bases from J, the gap between germline ends came to 17 bases. The CDR3 runs 14 residues. CDR3 protein: CASTMGGGDYGYTF. CDR3 nucleotides: TGTGCCAGTACGATGGGCGGAGGTGATTATGGCTACACCTTC.

In its sample, this clone was seen a few times. The rearrangement uses TRBV10-2 and TRBJ1-2, with 11 bases matching TRBD1. Looked up from germline, CDR1 is WSHSY and CDR2 is SAAADI. V shed 5 bases, J shed 8 bases, and the junction held 13 bases outside the gene matches. The CDR3 is made up of 16 amino acids. The CDR3 loop is CASSFNAGTGGQGYTF. The CDR3 DNA reads TGCGCCAGCAGTTTTAACGCCGGGACAGGGGGTCAAGGCTACACCTTC.

This chain links TRBV7-9 with TRBJ1-6, with no clear D. The CDR3 is made up of 14 amino acids. Germline assignment: CDR1 SEHNR and CDR2 FQNEAQ (reference sequence). V dropped 5 bases and J dropped 5 bases, with 10 bases sitting between them. In DNA form, the CDR3 reads TGTGCCAGCAGCCCCTCGCGGAATAATTCACCCCTCCACTTT. This translates into CASSPSRNNSPLHF.

On this clone: An end of the junction does not agree with germline; a read error may underlie this. The V gene is TRBV5-1, the J gene TRBJ2-5; 7 positions match TRBD2. Matching the DNA end better, TRBJ2-7 makes the J call doubtful. CDR3 length: 13 amino acids. Germline CDR1 SGHRS, CDR2 YFSETQ. The CDR3 is CTSSFERDYEQYF. The CDR3 nucleotides read TGCACCAGCAGCTTCGAGCGGGACTACGAGCAGTACTTC.

This chain joins TRBV30 and TRBJ2-5, with unresolved D. This CDR3 comprises 12 residues. From germline, CDR1 is GTSNPN and CDR2 SVGIG (reference sequence). Trimming took off 4 bases at V and 1 base at J, with 7 bases between the two ends. This CDR3 is CAWKPTQETQYF. The CDR3 DNA reads TGTGCCTGGAAACCTACCCAAGAGACCCAGTACTTC.

This clone came up a few times. This chain uses TRBV27 with TRBJ2-4; the match to TRBD1 covers 8 bases. The V gene end was trimmed by 10 bases and the J gene end by 0 bases; junction bases not matched to a gene: 8. This CDR3 comprises 15 residues. The germline gives CDR1 MNHEY, CDR2 SMNVEV (reference sequence). In nucleotides, the CDR3 is TGTGCCACCATGGACAGGGTCTTAGCCAAAAACATTCAGTACTTC. Translation: CATMDRVLAKNIQYF.

This chain links TRBV19 with TRBJ2-1; 7 nucleotides line up with TRBD1. Per germline, CDR1 LNHDA and CDR2 SQIVND (reference sequence). J lost 0 bases, V lost 6 bases, and 8 bases had no gene match. The CDR3 has 16 amino acids. CDR3 DNA sequence: TGTGCCAGTAGATTTATTGCAGGGGGCTCCTACAATGAGCAGTTCTTC. This codes for CASRFIAGGSYNEQFF. The variable domain in full, completed from reference TRBV19 and TRBJ2-1, reads DGGITQSPKYLFRKEGQNVTLSCEQNLNHDAMYWYRQDPGQGLRLIYYSQIVNDFQKGDIAEGYSVSREKKESFPLTVTSAQKNPTAFYLCASRFIAGGSYNEQFFGPGTRLTVL.

The rearrangement uses TRBV14 and TRBJ2-7; 7 bases agree with TRBD2. CDR1 and CDR2 (germline): SGHDN, FVKESK. J was trimmed by 12 bases and V by 2 bases; bases with no gene match: 7. The CDR3 spans 12 residues. CDR3 nucleotides: TGTGCCAGCAGCCAAAACGGGAGGACAACGTACTTC. It codes for CASSQNGRTTYF.

The chain carries TRBV28 and TRBJ2-3; 10 bases line up with TRBD2. Losses at the gene ends were 7 bases for V and 2 bases for J; bases not matched to a gene: 9. The CDR3 contains 16 residues. The germline CDR1 and CDR2 sequences are MDHEN and SYDVKM. The CDR3 loop is CASMTRAGGSTDTQYF. The CDR3 bases are TGTGCCAGCATGACTCGAGCGGGGGGGTCCACAGATACGCAGTATTTT. Based on the CDR3 plus reference TRBV28 and TRBJ2-3, the full variable domain is DVKVTQSSRYLVKRTGEKVFLECVQDMDHENMFWYRQDPGLGLRLIYFSYDVKMKEKGDIPEGYSVSREKKERFSLILESASTNQTSMYLCASMTRAGGSTDTQYFGPGTRLTVL.

CDR3 nucleotides: TGTGCCAGCAGATACAGGGAGGGAAGTTCACCCCTCCACTTT. Amino acid sequence: CASRYREGSSPLHF. This chain connects TRBV28 to TRBJ1-6, with a possible D match to TRBD1 (6 bases). V dropped 6 bases and J dropped 9 bases, with 15 bases sitting between them. The CDR3 length is 14 residues. Germline-derived CDR1 and CDR2 are MDHEN and SYDVKM.

This chain links TRBV4-3 with TRBJ2-7; 7 nucleotides match TRBD1. Germline CDR1 and CDR2: LGHNA and YSLEER. V was pared by 1 base and J by 2 bases, with 5 bases of the junction left unmatched. CDR3 size: 15 residues. The CDR3 here is CASSQGTGLPYEQYF. The CDR3 DNA is TGCGCCAGCAGCCAAGGGACAGGCCTCCCCTACGAGCAGTACTTC.